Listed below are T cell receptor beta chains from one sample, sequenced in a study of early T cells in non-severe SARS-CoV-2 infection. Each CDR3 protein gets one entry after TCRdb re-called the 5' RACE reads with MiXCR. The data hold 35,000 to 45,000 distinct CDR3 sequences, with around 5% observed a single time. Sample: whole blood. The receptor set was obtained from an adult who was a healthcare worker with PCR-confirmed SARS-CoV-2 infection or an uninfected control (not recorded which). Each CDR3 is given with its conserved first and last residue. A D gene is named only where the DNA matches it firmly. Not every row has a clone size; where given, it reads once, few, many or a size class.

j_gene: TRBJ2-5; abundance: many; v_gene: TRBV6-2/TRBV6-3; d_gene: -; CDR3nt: TGTGCCAGCAGTTCCCTCCAAGAGACCCAGTACTTC; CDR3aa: CASSSLQETQYF
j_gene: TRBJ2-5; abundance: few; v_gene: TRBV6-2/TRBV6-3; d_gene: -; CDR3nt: TGTGCCAGCAGTTACCCTATACAGGGAGGAGAGACCCAGTACTTC; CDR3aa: CASSYPIQGGETQYF
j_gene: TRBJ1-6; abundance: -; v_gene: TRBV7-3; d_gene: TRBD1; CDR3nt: TGTGCCAGCAGCCTTGGGACAGGGGGCAGTTCACCCCTCCACTTT; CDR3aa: CASSLGTGGSSPLHF
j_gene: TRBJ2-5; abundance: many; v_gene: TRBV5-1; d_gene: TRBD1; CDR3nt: TGCGCCAGCAGCACACCGACAGGGGACTACCAAGAGACCCAGTACTTC; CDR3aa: CASSTPTGDYQETQYF
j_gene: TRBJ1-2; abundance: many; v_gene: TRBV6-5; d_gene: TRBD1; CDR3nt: TGTGCCAGCAACTCAATACCCGGGACAGGCAACCGCTATGGCTACACCTTC; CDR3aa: CASNSIPGTGNRYGYTF
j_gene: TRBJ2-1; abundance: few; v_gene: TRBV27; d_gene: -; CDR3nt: TGTGCCAGCAGTTTGACAGTCAACTCCTACAATGAGCAGTTCTTC; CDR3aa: CASSLTVNSYNEQFF
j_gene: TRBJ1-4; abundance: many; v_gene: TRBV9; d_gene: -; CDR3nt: TGTGCCAGCAGCGTAGGGGCAGGGGCTAATGAAAAACTGTTTTTT; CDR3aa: CASSVGAGANEKLFF
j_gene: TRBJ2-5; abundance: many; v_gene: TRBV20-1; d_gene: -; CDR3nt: TGCAGTGCTAGTAGTGAAGGGGTAGAGACCCAGTACTTC; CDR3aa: CSASSEGVETQYF
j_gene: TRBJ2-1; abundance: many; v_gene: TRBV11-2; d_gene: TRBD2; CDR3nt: TGTGCCAGCAGCCCGGGGACTAGCGGATTGCCCTACAATGAGCAGTTCTTC; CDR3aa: CASSPGTSGLPYNEQFF
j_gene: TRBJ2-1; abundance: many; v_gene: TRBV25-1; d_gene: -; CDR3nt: TGTGCCAGCAGTGAATTTGGAGGGGGAGATGAGCAGTTCTTC; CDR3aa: CASSEFGGGDEQFF
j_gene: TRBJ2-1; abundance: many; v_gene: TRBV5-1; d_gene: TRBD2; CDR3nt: TGCGCCAGCAGCTCCGCAGGAGCGGGGGCAAATGAGCAGTTCTTC; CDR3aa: CASSSAGAGANEQFF
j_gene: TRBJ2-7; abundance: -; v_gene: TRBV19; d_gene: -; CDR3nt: TGTGCCAGTAGTTCCCAAGGCGAGCAGTACTTC; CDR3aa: CASSSQGEQYF
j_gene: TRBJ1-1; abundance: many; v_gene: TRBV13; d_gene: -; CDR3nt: TGTGCCAGCAAGTTATGGGACACTGAAGCTTTCTTT; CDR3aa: CASKLWDTEAFF
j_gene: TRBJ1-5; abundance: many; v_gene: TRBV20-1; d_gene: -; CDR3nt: TGCAGTGCTAGACAGGATGGCAATCAGCCCCAGCATTTT; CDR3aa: CSARQDGNQPQHF
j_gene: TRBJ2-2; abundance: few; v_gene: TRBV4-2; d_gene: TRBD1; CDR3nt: TGTGCCAGCAGTCCTACAGGGGGCTTGAACACCGGGGAGCTGTTTTTT; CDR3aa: CASSPTGGLNTGELFF
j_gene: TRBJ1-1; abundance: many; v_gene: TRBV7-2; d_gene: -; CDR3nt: TGTGCCAGCAGCTTGGTGTTGGGTCTCACTGAAGCTTTCTTT; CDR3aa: CASSLVLGLTEAFF
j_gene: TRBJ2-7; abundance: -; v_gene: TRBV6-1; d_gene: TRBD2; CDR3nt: TGTGCCAGCACGAGGACTAGCGGGATCGAGCAGTACTTC; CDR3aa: CASTRTSGIEQYF
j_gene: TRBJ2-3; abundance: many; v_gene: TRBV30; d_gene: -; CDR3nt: TGTGCCTGGAGCACTTCCCCAGGGGTCGTGGGAGATACGCAGTATTTT; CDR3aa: CAWSTSPGVVGDTQYF
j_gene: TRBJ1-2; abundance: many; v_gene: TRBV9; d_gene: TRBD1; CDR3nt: TGTGCCAGCAGCGCCACCCACAGGGGTACTGACGGCTACACCTTC; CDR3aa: CASSATHRGTDGYTF
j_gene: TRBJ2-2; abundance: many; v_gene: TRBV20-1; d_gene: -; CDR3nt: TGCAGTGCAACTGTAACCGGGGAGCTGTTTTTT; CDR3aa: CSATVTGELFF
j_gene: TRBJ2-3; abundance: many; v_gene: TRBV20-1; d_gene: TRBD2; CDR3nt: TGCAGTACGACTAGCGGGGGGGCTTTTAGCACAGATACGCAGTATTTT; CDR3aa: CSTTSGGAFSTDTQYF
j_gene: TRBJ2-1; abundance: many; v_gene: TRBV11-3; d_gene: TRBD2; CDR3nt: TGTGCCAGCAGCTTAGATGGGGACCAGACTAGCGGGAGGCCGTCAAATGAGCAGTTCTTC; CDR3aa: CASSLDGDQTSGRPSNEQFF
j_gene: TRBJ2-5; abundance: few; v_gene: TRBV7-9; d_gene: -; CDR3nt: TGTGCCAGCAGCAGATCCGGGACGAGAGAGACCCAGTACTTC; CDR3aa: CASSRSGTRETQYF
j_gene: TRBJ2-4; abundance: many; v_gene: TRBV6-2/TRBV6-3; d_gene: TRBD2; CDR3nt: TGTGCCAGCAGCCGCTTAGCGGGAGGAGGAGCCAAAAACATTCAGTACTTC; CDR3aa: CASSRLAGGGAKNIQYF
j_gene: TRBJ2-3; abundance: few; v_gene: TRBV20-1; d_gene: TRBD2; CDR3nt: TGCAGTGCGGGACCGACTAGCGGATACACAGATACGCAGTATTTT; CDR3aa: CSAGPTSGYTDTQYF
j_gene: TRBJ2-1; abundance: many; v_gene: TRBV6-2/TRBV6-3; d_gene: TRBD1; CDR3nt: TGTGCCAGCAGTAAGACCGGGACAGGCCACAATGAGCAGTTCTTC; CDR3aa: CASSKTGTGHNEQFF
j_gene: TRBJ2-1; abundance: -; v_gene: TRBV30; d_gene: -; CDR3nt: TGTGCCTGGAGTGTGGTGAATGAGCAGTTCTTC; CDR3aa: CAWSVVNEQFF
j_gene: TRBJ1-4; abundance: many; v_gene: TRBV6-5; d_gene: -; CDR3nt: TGTGCCAGCAGTTACAAAGGGGGAAGAAATGAAAAACTGTTTTTT; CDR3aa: CASSYKGGRNEKLFF
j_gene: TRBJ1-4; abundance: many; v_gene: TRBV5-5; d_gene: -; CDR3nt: TGTGCCAGCAGCTTGACAGCAACTAATGAAAAACTGTTTTTT; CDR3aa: CASSLTATNEKLFF
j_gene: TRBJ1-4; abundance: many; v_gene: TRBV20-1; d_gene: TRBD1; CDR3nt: TGCAGTGCTAGAGACTCCGGGACAGCACCTTATGAAAAACTGTTTTTT; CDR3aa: CSARDSGTAPYEKLFF
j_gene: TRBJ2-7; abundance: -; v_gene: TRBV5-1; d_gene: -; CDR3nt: TGCGCCAGCAGGAGGGGGGACACCTCCTACGAGCAGTACTTC; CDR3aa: CASRRGDTSYEQYF
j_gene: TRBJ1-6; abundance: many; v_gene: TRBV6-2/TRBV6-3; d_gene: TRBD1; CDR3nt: TGTGCCAGCACCGGGACAGCTAATTCACCCCTCCACTTT; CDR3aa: CASTGTANSPLHF
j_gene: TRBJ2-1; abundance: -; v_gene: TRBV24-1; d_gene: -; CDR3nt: TGTGCCACCAGTGGGGGGGATGAGCAGTTCTTC; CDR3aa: CATSGGDEQFF
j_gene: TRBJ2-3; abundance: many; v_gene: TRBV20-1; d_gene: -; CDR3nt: TGCAGTCCCCAGGTGGGGGGCGATACGCAGTATTTT; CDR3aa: CSPQVGGDTQYF
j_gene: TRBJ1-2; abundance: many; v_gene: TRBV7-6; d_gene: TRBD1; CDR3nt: TGTGCCAGCAGCTTAGAGACAGGGGACGGCTACACCTTC; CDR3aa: CASSLETGDGYTF
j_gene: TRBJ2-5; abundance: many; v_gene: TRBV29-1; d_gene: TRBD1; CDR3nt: TGCAGCGTTGAAGAGGAAACAGGGGGCGCTCCCCAAGAGACCCAGTACTTC; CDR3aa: CSVEEETGGAPQETQYF
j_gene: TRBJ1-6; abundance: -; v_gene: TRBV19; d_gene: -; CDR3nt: TGTGCCACCGGGAGCCGCTTAAGCTCCTATAATTCACCCCTCCACTTT; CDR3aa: CATGSRLSSYNSPLHF
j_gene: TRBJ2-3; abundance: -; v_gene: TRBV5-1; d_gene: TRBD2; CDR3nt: TGCGCCAGCATCCCGACTAGCGGAAGCACAGATACGCAGTATTTT; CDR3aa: CASIPTSGSTDTQYF
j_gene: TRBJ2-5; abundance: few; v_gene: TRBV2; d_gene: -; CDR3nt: TGTGCCAGCAGTGACAGGGGAGGGACCCAGTACTTC; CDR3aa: CASSDRGGTQYF
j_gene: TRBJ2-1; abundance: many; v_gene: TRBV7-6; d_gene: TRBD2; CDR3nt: TGTGCCAGCAGCCCCCAAACTAGCGGGGGGGCCTACATCAATGAGCAGTTCTTC; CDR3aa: CASSPQTSGGAYINEQFF
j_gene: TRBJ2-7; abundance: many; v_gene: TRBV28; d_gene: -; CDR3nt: TGTGCCAGCAGTTTGCGGGAAGGACTCTACGAGCAGTACTTC; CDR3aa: CASSLREGLYEQYF
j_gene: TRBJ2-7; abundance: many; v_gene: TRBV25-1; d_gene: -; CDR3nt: TGTGCCAGCAGGTCGGGGGCAGCCGAGCAGTACTTC; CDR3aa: CASRSGAAEQYF
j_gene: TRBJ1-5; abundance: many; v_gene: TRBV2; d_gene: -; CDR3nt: TGTGCCAGCAGTAACCCGGGCCCTCGACAGCCCCAGCATTTT; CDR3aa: CASSNPGPRQPQHF
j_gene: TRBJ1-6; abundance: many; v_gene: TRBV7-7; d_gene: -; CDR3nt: TGTGCTAGCAGCTCCGGACCTAATTCACCCCTCCACTTT; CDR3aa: CASSSGPNSPLHF
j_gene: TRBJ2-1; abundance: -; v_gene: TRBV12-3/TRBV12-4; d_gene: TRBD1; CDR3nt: TGTGCCAGCAGCCGGACCGGGACAGGCCGCAATGAGCAGTTCTTC; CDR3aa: CASSRTGTGRNEQFF
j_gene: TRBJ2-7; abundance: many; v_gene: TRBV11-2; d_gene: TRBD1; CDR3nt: TGTGCCAGCAGCCCCCTGATAAGGGGGCATTACGAGCAGTACTTC; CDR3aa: CASSPLIRGHYEQYF
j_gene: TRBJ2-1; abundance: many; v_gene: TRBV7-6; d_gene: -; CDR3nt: TGTGCCAGCAGCTTAGCTCGGGGAGGCAGACTCGGGAATGAGCAGTTCTTC; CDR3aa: CASSLARGGRLGNEQFF
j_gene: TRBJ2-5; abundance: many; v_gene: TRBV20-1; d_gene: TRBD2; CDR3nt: TGCAGTGCTCCCAAGGCAGCGGGAGCGGAGACCCAGTACTTC; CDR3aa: CSAPKAAGAETQYF
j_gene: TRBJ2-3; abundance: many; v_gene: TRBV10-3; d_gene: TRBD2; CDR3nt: TGTGCCAGCGGGACTAGCGGGGCCACAGATACGCAGTATTTT; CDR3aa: CASGTSGATDTQYF
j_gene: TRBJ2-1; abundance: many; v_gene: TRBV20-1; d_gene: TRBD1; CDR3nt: TGCAGTGCTAGAGAGCAGGGGGCGCAAGGCAACAATGAGCAGTTCTTC; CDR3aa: CSAREQGAQGNNEQFF
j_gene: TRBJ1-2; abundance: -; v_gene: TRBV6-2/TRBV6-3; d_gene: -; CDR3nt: TGTGCCAGCAGTTCCCCCCTGTGGGGGGAGTATGGCTACACCTTC; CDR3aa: CASSSPLWGEYGYTF
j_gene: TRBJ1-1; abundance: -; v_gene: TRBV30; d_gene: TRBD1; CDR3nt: TGTGCCTGGAGGACCCAGACAGGGGGTACTGAAGCTTTCTTT; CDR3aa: CAWRTQTGGTEAFF
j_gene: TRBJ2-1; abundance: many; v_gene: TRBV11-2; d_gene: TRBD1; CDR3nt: TGTGCCAGCAGCTCAGGGGGTTTTGATGAGCAGTTCTTC; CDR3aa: CASSSGGFDEQFF